These 10 T cell receptor beta chains share one sample of origin, sequenced in a study of early T cells in non-severe SARS-CoV-2 infection. TCRdb reprocessed the 5' RACE reads with MiXCR, giving one entry per CDR3 protein. The table lists around 33,000 distinct CDR3 sequences, about 5% of them singletons. Sequencing was performed on whole blood. The receptors were sampled from an adult who was a healthcare worker with PCR-confirmed SARS-CoV-2 infection or an uninfected control (not recorded which).

Ten or more counts support this clonotype. The rearrangement links TRBV4-1 to TRBJ1-1; the match to TRBD1 covers 10 bases. Germline CDR1 MGHRA, CDR2 YSYEKL. This CDR3 has 17 amino acids. The ends lost 1 base at V and 6 bases at J; junction bases unmatched: 11. The CDR3: CASSQGLLGTGVAEAFF. In DNA, the CDR3 is TGCGCCAGCAGCCAAGGACTTCTGGGGACAGGGGTGGCTGAAGCTTTCTTT.

The gene calls are TRBV6-5 and TRBJ2-5; the D is unclear. The length of the CDR3 is 14 residues. Germline V gene data show CDR1 as MNHEY and CDR2 as SVGAGI. With 8 bases removed from V and 5 bases from J, the gap between germline ends came to 18 bases. CDR3: CASSRVTSVETQYF. CDR3 DNA: TGTGCCAGCTCACGGGTGACTTCAGTTGAGACCCAGTACTTC.

This clonotype was recorded many times. The chain links TRBV19 to TRBJ2-5, with TRBD1 as a possible D gene (5 bases). The CDR3 covers 13 residues. The germline V gene encodes CDR1 LNHDA and CDR2 SQIVND (reference sequence). The germline V and J ends were trimmed by 5 bases and 9 bases, with 16 bases remaining between them. This CDR3 reads CASSGSLRGSQYF. The CDR3 DNA is TGTGCCAGTAGTGGCTCGCTAAGGGGTTCCCAGTACTTC.

This clonotype was found many times. CDR3 loop: CASSPQGRETQYF. CDR3 coding DNA: TGTGCCAGCTCACCACAAGGGCGGGAGACCCAGTACTTC. V usage is TRBV18 and J usage is TRBJ2-5; D remains ambiguous. The length of the CDR3 is 13 residues. Germline lookup yields CDR1 KGHSH and CDR2 LQKENI. V was shortened by 1 base and J by 5 bases, with 8 bases between the two germline ends. Looking up the rest from reference TRBV18 and TRBJ2-5 gives the full variable domain: NAGVMQNPRHLVRRRGQEARLRCSPMKGHSHVYWYRQLPEEGLKFMVYLQKENIIDESGMPKERFSAEFPKEGPSILRIQQVVRGDSAAYFCASSPQGRETQYFGPGTRLLVL.

In its sample, this clonotype was seen a few times. This chain links TRBV7-9 with TRBJ2-1; D not resolved. Germline CDR1 is SEHNR and CDR2 is FQNEAQ (reference sequence). The V end was cut by 4 bases, the J end by 9 bases, with 4 bases between. This CDR3 region has 10 residues. The CDR3 DNA reads TGTGCCAGCAGCTCCCTTGAGCAGTTCTTC. As protein: CASSSLEQFF.

This clonotype was observed many times. The J gene is TRBJ2-1, the V gene TRBV20-1; 11 bases map to TRBD2. CDR1 is DFQATT and CDR2 is SNEGSKA in the germline V gene (reference sequence). This CDR3 is built from 17 residues. The ends lost 1 base at V and 4 bases at J; junction bases unmatched: 9. The CDR3 is CSARGMTSGTYYNEQFF. CDR3 coding DNA: TGCAGTGCTAGAGGTATGACTAGCGGGACCTATTACAATGAGCAGTTCTTC.

In its sample, this clonotype was seen many times. The J gene is TRBJ1-1, the V gene TRBV20-1; D perhaps matches TRBD1 (6 bases). This CDR3 region has 13 residues. Germline lookup yields CDR1 DFQATT and CDR2 SNEGSKA (reference sequence). V shed 3 bases and J shed 1 base, with 9 bases lying between them. The CDR3 region has the DNA TGCAGTGCTAGCCCGACAGGGAACACTGAAGCTTTCTTT. Protein: CSASPTGNTEAFF.

This clonotype has at least ten counts. The CDR3 loop is CASSYFGGGTGELFF. The CDR3 DNA follows: TGTGCCAGCAGTTACTTTGGGGGCGGCACCGGGGAGCTGTTTTTT. The chain couples TRBV6-5 to TRBJ2-2, with D possibly matching TRBD1 (6 bases). CDR1 and CDR2 (germline): MNHEY, SVGAGI. This CDR3 region has 15 residues. V was cut by 1 base and J by 4 bases, with 10 bases left in between.

This clonotype occurred a few times. The CDR3: CASSPSGNGYTF. The CDR3 nucleotides are TGTGCCAGCAGTCCTTCAGGGAATGGCTACACCTTC. The gene calls are TRBV6-5 and TRBJ1-2, with D tentatively TRBD1 (5 bases). This CDR3 has 12 residues. CDR1 MNHEY and CDR2 SVGAGI come from the germline V gene. The V gene lost 5 bases and the J gene lost 6 bases, with 10 bases spanning the gap.

This clonotype showed up many times. The chain combines TRBV19 with TRBJ2-2; TRBD2 matches 8 bases. The CDR3 sequence is 16 residues long. With V trimmed by 5 bases and J by 5 bases, 10 bases remained unmatched. Per germline, CDR1 LNHDA and CDR2 SQIVND (reference sequence). The CDR3 sequence: CASSSPRGLGTGELFF. The CDR3 DNA is TGTGCCAGTAGTTCCCCTAGGGGACTAGGGACCGGGGAGCTGTTTTTT. Complete variable domain (other parts from reference TRBV19 and TRBJ2-2): DGGITQSPKYLFRKEGQNVTLSCEQNLNHDAMYWYRQDPGQGLRLIYYSQIVNDFQKGDIAEGYSVSREKKESFPLTVTSAQKNPTAFYLCASSSPRGLGTGELFFGEGSRLTVL.